This entry describes one T cell receptor beta chain. Original handling: Quantification of nucleated cells was approximated via reference gene primer amplification. The data were produced by immunoSEQ multiplex PCR, yet TCRdb's version contains in-frame clones alone and is incomplete. For V, J and clone size, that table is used; D and trimming come from the DNA. The sample lists a few hundred thousand clones, approximately 81% occurring once. The sample belongs to a study of blood T cell repertoires in COVID-19. CDR1 is LNHDA, CDR2 SQIVND, per germline (reference sequence). V was pared by 5 bases and J by 9 bases, with 3 bases of the junction left unmatched. The CDR3 is 12 amino acids.

This sequence joins TRBV19 and TRBJ2-1; 8 nucleotides align to TRBD2. The clonotype comes from a woman aged 60 to 75 who had recovered from COVID-19. The source material was peripheral blood. CDR3 amino acids: CASSVREGEQFF. The DNA for the CDR3 is TGTGCCAGTAGTGTACGGGAGGGTGAGCAGTTCTTC.